Described below is a single T cell receptor (beta chain) sequence and its context. What it binds is not known. Read data end 3 residues before the CDR3 end; the end is taken from the germline J gene. The sample originates from a study of T cells in women clearing cervical HPV infection. Study in general: Controls gave blood once infection was undetectable; cases at lesion identification.

Only in-frame clones appear in the TCRdb table, and some are missing; sequencing was by immunoSEQ multiplex PCR. This table holds 27,000 or so clones. Study conclusions and caveats: TRBV6-7 abundance was lower in cases than controls (around 0.1% versus 0.15%).

Trimming cost V 3 bases and J 2 bases, with 15 bases left between them. The CDR3 extends over 15 amino acids. Germline CDR1 SGHDT, CDR2 YYEEEE. The source is a woman aged 18 to 75 with a cervical HPV16 infection that either progressed to CIN3+ or cleared (not recorded which). The chain recombines TRBV5-6 with TRBJ2-7; a weak D match, TRBD1 (6 bases). Source material: blood buffy coat. The CDR3 spells CASSSLERQAYEQYF. The sequenced CDR3 bases are TGTGCCAGCAGCTCCTTAGAGCGACAGGCCTACGAG.